This T cell receptor (beta chain) originates from a study of blood T cell repertoires in COVID-19 (TCRdb year 2020). Some background on the complete study: Collaborator samples came from the United States, Italy and Spain and covered acute and convalescent phases of COVID-19. Deeply sampled blood TCRbeta repertoires from subjects exposed to, actively infected with, or recovered from COVID-19 were included in the dataset. HLA class I and class II types, where available, came from metadata supplied by the sample provider rather than from assay-based typing. The samples were drawn from the first 160 participants of the ongoing ImmuneRACE study and from 1,254 subjects provided by 6 global collaborators. Nearly every sample came with metadata listing a de-identified subject ID, COVID-19 status, age in years and sex. The repertoires were made available in a free public database intended to serve as a resource for research on the immune response to SARS-CoV-2. The material from the prospective study consisted of cDNA or gDNA derived from T cells, B-cell-depleted T cells, or PBMCs.

General study outcomes and caveats: The quantity of clinical and demographic metadata differed by source and by participant and was supplied without curation.

Points on this clone: Its recognized antigen is unknown. No per-base quality is available; no much larger clone lies one base away.

TCRbeta CDR3 regions were amplified from genomic DNA by means of the immunoSEQ Assay, a bias-controlled multiplex PCR. Concerning the study's data processing: The number of nucleated cells in each sample was estimated from the amplification of reference gene primers within the assay. To quantify the absolute abundance of each unique TCRbeta CDR3 rearrangement, sequence reads were collapsed and filtered. For each sample, productive Simpson clonality was calculated as the square root of Simpson's diversity index over productive rearrangements. TCRdb's version of the immuneACCESS table is confined to in-frame rearrangements and falls short of the full clone set. An unresolved V gene accounts for under half of the shortfall where checked; the remainder is of unknown origin. That table furnishes V, J and clone size, whereas the DNA furnished D and trimming. Counted in this sample were around 73,000 clones; 82% of them appeared once. Of the sample, roughly 4.2% is held by the ten largest clones.

Each collaborating institution followed its own protocols to collect whole blood in K2EDTA tubes. For TCRbeta analysis, collaborators shipped samples as frozen whole blood, isolated PBMCs, or DNA extracted from either of those sample types. The specimen sequenced was peripheral blood. This sequence was found in an older woman with acute or convalescent COVID-19.

The CDR3 region has the sequence CASSSPGGTYEQYF. The DNA reads as follows: TGTGCCAGCAGCTCCCCCGGCGGAACCTACGAGCAGTACTTC. The rearrangement combines TRBV5-4 with TRBJ2-7, with no D gene named confidently. The V and J ends are trimmed by 3 bases and 2 bases, leaving 12 bases between them. Sequences SGHNT (CDR1) and YYREEE (CDR2) are obtained from the germline V gene (reference sequence). The CDR3 measures 14 amino acids from cysteine to phenylalanine. Only the CDR3 part of the read is kept: 42 bases, read in frame from the first base.